One and the same sample provided the 32 T cell receptor beta chains below, sequenced in a study of T cell changes during pregnancy in multiple sclerosis. The assay was immunoSEQ multiplex PCR, and TCRdb's table has in-frame clones only and misses some. This table has tens of thousands of clones, approximately 91% appearing once. The sample consisted of peripheral blood, taken in the second trimester of pregnancy. These receptors all come from a female donor with multiple sclerosis, enrolled in a pregnancy study.

In its sample, this clone was seen once. This sequence joins TRBV19 and TRBJ1-1; no clear D gene. Trimming removed 1 base from V and 10 bases from J, with 13 bases in between. Germline-derived CDR1 and CDR2 are LNHDA and SQIVND (reference sequence). The CDR3 covers 13 residues. The CDR3: CASSIGREVGAFF. CDR3 DNA sequence: TGTGCCAGTAGTATAGGACGGGAGGTGGGAGCTTTCTTT.

This clone was picked up one time. The chain couples TRBV2 to TRBJ2-7, with 8 positions matching TRBD2. V shed 7 bases, J shed 6 bases, and the junction held 11 bases outside the gene matches. The CDR3 has 14 amino acids. The germline gives CDR1 SNHLY, CDR2 FYNNEI. In DNA form, the CDR3 reads TGTGCCAGCACCAAGACGGCGCGGGAGGTCGAGCAGTACTTC. Translation gives CASTKTAREVEQYF. The whole variable domain, remainder taken from reference TRBV2 and TRBJ2-7, is EPEVTQTPSHQVTQMGQEVILRCVPISNHLYFYWYRQILGQKVEFLVSFYNNEISEKSEIFDDQFSVERPDGSNFTLKIRSTKLEDSAMYFCASTKTAREVEQYFGPGTRLTVT.

V gene TRBV6-6 combines with J gene TRBJ1-2; 8 bases are a match to TRBD1. Germline loops: CDR1 MNHNY, CDR2 SVGAGI (reference sequence). The V and J ends lost 0 bases and 6 bases, in that order; junction bases with no gene match: 0. The CDR3 has 13 amino acids. CDR3 in DNA: TGTGCCAGCAGTTACTCGGACAGGGATGGCTACACCTTC. Translation: CASSYSDRDGYTF.

This chain links TRBV9 with TRBJ2-1, with 8 bases matching TRBD2. Germline CDR1 reads SGDLS; CDR2 reads YYNGEE. J lost 0 bases, V lost 4 bases, and 9 bases had no gene match. The CDR3 loop spans 17 amino acids. CDR3: CASSPLPGGSSYNEQFF. CDR3 nucleotide sequence: TGTGCCAGCAGCCCCCTACCGGGGGGGAGCTCCTACAATGAGCAGTTCTTC. Full variable domain (remainder filled in from reference TRBV9 and TRBJ2-1): DSGVTQTPKHLITATGQRVTLRCSPRSGDLSVYWYQQSLDQGLQFLIQYYNGEERAKGNILERFSAQQFPDLHSELNLSSLELGDSALYFCASSPLPGGSSYNEQFFGPGTRLTVL.

The chain is built from TRBV7-2 and TRBJ2-7; D is perhaps TRBD1 (6 bases). This CDR3 comprises 14 residues. The germline V gene has CDR1 SGHTA and CDR2 FQGNSA. Trimming took off 1 base at V and 2 bases at J, with 9 bases between the two ends. CDR3 nucleotides: TGTGCCAGCAGCTTAGATAGGGGGACCTACGAGCAGTACTTC. It specifies CASSLDRGTYEQYF. Supplemented by reference TRBV7-2 and TRBJ2-7, the full variable domain reads GAGVSQSPSNKVTEKGKDVELRCDPISGHTALYWYRQSLGQGLEFLIYFQGNSAPDKSGLPSDRFSAERTGGSVSTLTIQRTQQEDSAVYLCASSLDRGTYEQYFGPGTRLTVT.

This CDR3 is CSVRTGLSYEQYF. For the CDR3, the DNA is TGCAGCGTGCGGACAGGTCTCTCCTACGAGCAGTACTTC. V gene TRBV29-1 combines with J gene TRBJ2-7; 7 bases match TRBD1. The V gene end was trimmed by 6 bases and the J gene end by 0 bases; junction bases not matched to a gene: 5. The CDR3 has 13 amino acids. CDR1 is SQVTM and CDR2 is ANQGSEA in the germline V gene.

This sequence joins TRBV30 and TRBJ1-4; no reliable D call. Germline assignment: CDR1 GTSNPN and CDR2 SVGIG (reference sequence). The CDR3 has 13 amino acids. V was trimmed by 5 bases and J by 2 bases, leaving 9 bases between them. The DNA for the CDR3 is TGTGCCTGGGGAGGAGGGACTAATGAAAAACTGTTTTTT. It is translated as CAWGGGTNEKLFF.

The rearrangement joins TRBV2 to TRBJ1-3; D uncertain. Germline V gene lookup returns CDR1 SNHLY and CDR2 FYNNEI. V lost 5 bases to trimming and J lost 0 bases, with 14 bases between them. The length of the CDR3 is 16 residues. The CDR3 sequence: CASSRSEMISGNTIYF. The CDR3 DNA is TGTGCCAGCAGTCGATCCGAGATGATCTCTGGAAACACCATATATTTT.

The count of this clone is one. This chain joins TRBV5-1 and TRBJ2-1, with 12 positions matching TRBD1. Looked up from germline, CDR1 is SGHRS and CDR2 is YFSETQ. V trimming: 4 bases; J trimming: 9 bases; junction bases outside the gene matches: 8. The CDR3 totals 15 residues. Here the CDR3 reads CASSPRGQGATEQFF. In DNA form, the CDR3 reads TGCGCCAGCAGCCCTAGGGGACAGGGGGCTACTGAGCAGTTCTTC.

V usage is TRBV4-3 and J usage is TRBJ1-2, with a tentative D call TRBD1 (6 bases). This CDR3 has 16 residues. Trimming shortened V by 0 bases and J by 2 bases, and 13 bases separated the two germline ends. Germline V gene lookup returns CDR1 LGHNA and CDR2 YSLEER. CDR3: CASSQDGQGRNYGYTF. CDR3 bases: TGCGCCAGCAGCCAAGATGGGCAGGGGAGAAACTATGGCTACACCTTC.

This clone has only one observation. The chain links TRBV28 to TRBJ1-1; possibly TRBD1 for D (6 bases). Germline V lookup: CDR1 MDHEN, CDR2 SYDVKM. This CDR3 comprises 14 residues. V was shortened by 7 bases and J by 4 bases, with 16 bases between the two germline ends. The CDR3 here is CASISTGLITEAFF. The DNA for the CDR3 is TGTGCCAGCATCAGTACAGGGTTGATCACTGAAGCTTTCTTT.

The chain employs TRBV5-1 and TRBJ2-3, with D perhaps TRBD2 (7 bases). CDR3 length: 15 amino acids. Trimming took off 3 bases at V and 2 bases at J, with 13 bases between the two ends. CDR1 is SGHRS, CDR2 YFSETQ, per germline. The CDR3 DNA is TGCGCCAGCAGCTCTCGGGGGGCTCCCACAGATACGCAGTATTTT. The encoded protein is CASSSRGAPTDTQYF.

This clone is a singleton in its sample. The rearrangement links TRBV18 to TRBJ2-1, with 9 nucleotides matching TRBD1. V lost 3 bases, J lost 12 bases, and 15 bases stayed unmatched. CDR1 and CDR2 (germline): KGHSH, LQKENI. The CDR3 has 16 amino acids. CDR3 sequence reads: CASSPLTGGAGVTQFF. In DNA form, the CDR3 reads TGTGCCAGCTCACCCTTGACAGGGGGGGCAGGGGTGACGCAGTTCTTC.

The chain uses TRBV27 and TRBJ1-2; TRBD1 matches at 11 bases. Per germline, CDR1 MNHEY and CDR2 SMNVEV (reference sequence). The V and J ends lost 3 bases and 5 bases, in that order; junction bases with no gene match: 5. CDR3 length: 15 residues. Written as DNA, the CDR3 is TGTGCCAGCAGTTTCTCCGGGACAGGGGGTTATGGCTACACCTTC. Its translation: CASSFSGTGGYGYTF.

The genes are TRBV4-1 and TRBJ2-3; 13 bases align to TRBD2. Germline CDR1 and CDR2: MGHRA and YSYEKL. The CDR3 covers 21 residues. V lost 6 bases and J lost 6; bases outside the gene matches: 24. The CDR3 here is CASRGSRTSGGAGFELDTQYF. The CDR3, as DNA: TGCGCCAGCAGGGGAAGTAGAACTAGCGGGGGGGCGGGGTTTGAGCTGGATACGCAGTATTTT.

The genes are TRBV7-9 and TRBJ1-5; D is unresolved. Germline V lookup: CDR1 SEHNR, CDR2 FQNEAQ (reference sequence). V gave up 6 bases and J gave up 7 bases, with 19 bases separating them. The CDR3 consists of 15 residues. The CDR3 region is CASSPAPGIGQPQHF. DNA for the CDR3: TGTGCCAGCAGTCCGGCACCCGGGATTGGCCAGCCCCAGCATTTT.

The chain joins TRBV9 to TRBJ1-1; D is ambiguous. This CDR3 spans 14 amino acids. Germline V CDR1 and CDR2: SGDLS, YYNGEE. Trimming shortened V by 2 bases and J by 4 bases, and 12 bases separated the two germline ends. The CDR3 sequence is CASSVSARGTEAFF. For the CDR3, the DNA is TGTGCCAGCAGCGTTTCGGCCCGAGGCACTGAAGCTTTCTTT.

This clone was counted between two and nine times. The V and J genes are TRBV6-5 and TRBJ1-1; D unclear. This CDR3 has 16 amino acids. V was cut by 2 bases and J by 0 bases, with 13 bases left in between. Germline CDR1 MNHEY, CDR2 SVGAGI. DNA for the CDR3: TGTGCCAGCAGTTACCCCCGGGAGGTCATGAACACTGAAGCTTTCTTT. Protein product: CASSYPREVMNTEAFF.

In its sample, this clone was seen a few times. This chain connects TRBV6-1 to TRBJ2-7, with TRBD1 identical over 7 bases. Germline V lookup: CDR1 MNHNS, CDR2 SASEGT. With V trimmed by 6 bases and J by 4 bases, 12 bases remained unmatched. The CDR3 is made up of 15 amino acids. The CDR3 sequence is CASSHPRQGRYEQYF. The DNA of the CDR3 is TGTGCCAGCAGCCACCCTAGACAGGGTCGGTACGAGCAGTACTTC.

This clone was seen only once. The chain has TRBV14 and TRBJ1-5, with 7 bases matching TRBD1. Germline V gene sequence: CDR1 SGHDN, CDR2 FVKESK. V lost 2 bases to trimming and J lost 2 bases; unmatched junction nucleotides: 9. CDR3 size: 17 residues. The chain's CDR3 is CASSQKRGPGGNQPQHF. The CDR3, as DNA: TGTGCCAGCAGCCAAAAAAGGGGGCCTGGTGGCAATCAGCCCCAGCATTTT.

This chain links TRBV19 with TRBJ1-2; 7 bases map to TRBD1. V shed 3 bases and J 5 bases; nucleotides not matched to a gene: 9. The CDR3 totals 15 residues. Germline V gene data show CDR1 as LNHDA and CDR2 as SQIVND (reference sequence). CDR3 DNA: TGTGCCAGTAGTATGAGAGGGGGACAGACTTATGGCTACACCTTC. This codes for CASSMRGGQTYGYTF.

The V and J genes are TRBV5-8 and TRBJ2-4; maybe TRBD2 (5 bases). CDR3 length: 16 amino acids. The germline V and J ends were trimmed by 0 bases and 0 bases, with 10 bases remaining between them. Germline-derived CDR1 and CDR2 are SGHTS and YDEGEE. CDR3 protein: CASSLAPTRAKNIQYF. For the CDR3, the DNA is TGTGCCAGCAGCTTGGCGCCCACTAGAGCCAAAAACATTCAGTACTTC.

V and J are TRBV9 and TRBJ1-1, with unresolved D. This CDR3 is built from 14 residues. Germline V CDR1 and CDR2: SGDLS, YYNGEE. Trimming pared 4 bases from V and 1 base from J, leaving 11 bases between. CDR3 nucleotides: TGTGCCAGCAGCCCCCTCTCGGGGAACACTGAAGCTTTCTTT. Translated, it gives CASSPLSGNTEAFF.

The rearrangement links TRBV28 to TRBJ2-1; the D gene is possibly TRBD2 (7 bases). Trimming pared 2 bases from V and 6 bases from J, leaving 14 bases between. The germline CDR1 and CDR2 sequences are MDHEN and SYDVKM. This CDR3 region has 15 residues. CDR3 residues: CASSLRGGATNEQFF. In DNA, the CDR3 is TGTGCCAGCAGTTTAAGGGGGGGGGCCACCAATGAGCAGTTCTTC. The full variable domain, with the rest looked up from reference TRBV28 and TRBJ2-1, is DVKVTQSSRYLVKRTGEKVFLECVQDMDHENMFWYRQDPGLGLRLIYFSYDVKMKEKGDIPEGYSVSREKKERFSLILESASTNQTSMYLCASSLRGGATNEQFFGPGTRLTVL.

The J gene is TRBJ1-1, the V gene TRBV10-1; the D is unclear. The V end lost 5 bases, the J end lost 6 bases, and 19 bases lay between the germline ends. Germline loops: CDR1 WNHNN, CDR2 SYGVQD (reference sequence). This CDR3 is built from 15 residues. The DNA for the CDR3 is TGCGCCAGCAGTAACCTCGCGGGAGGGCTCGCTGAAGCTTTCTTT. Its translation: CASSNLAGGLAEAFF.

The chain employs TRBV6-1 and TRBJ2-2; 8 nucleotides match TRBD1. Trimming took 8 bases from V and 10 from J; bases not matched to a gene: 15. Germline CDR1 MNHNS, CDR2 SASEGT. This CDR3 is built from 15 residues. The CDR3 reads CASRKVQGAREELFF. The CDR3 nucleotides are TGTGCCAGCCGAAAAGTGCAGGGGGCTAGGGAGGAGCTGTTTTTT.

In this sample, this clone turned up a few times. The chain recombines TRBV14 with TRBJ1-2; D gene unclear. This CDR3 is built from 12 residues. CDR1 SGHDN and CDR2 FVKESK come from the germline V gene. Trimming took 8 bases from V and 4 from J, leaving 11 bases between them. The CDR3 region has the DNA TGTGCCAGCTCTGCCACATTCTATGGCTACACCTTC. Translated, it gives CASSATFYGYTF.

The CDR3 DNA is TGTGCCAGCAGCCTGCAGATTGTAGGGGCGCGAACCCAGTACTTC. Translated: CASSLQIVGARTQYF. V usage is TRBV6-5 and J usage is TRBJ2-5, with a tentative D call TRBD1 (5 bases). The CDR3 is 15 amino acids. The V and J ends lost 6 bases and 8 bases respectively, with 22 bases between them. Germline V gives CDR1 MNHEY, CDR2 SVGAGI.

The chain has TRBV6-5 and TRBJ2-5, with D tentatively TRBD1 (5 bases). Germline values: CDR1 MNHEY, CDR2 SVGAGI. The CDR3 extends over 14 amino acids. The V and J ends lost 4 bases and 1 base respectively, with 10 bases between them. The CDR3 coding sequence is TGTGCCAGCAGTTCCACAGGCCCCCAAGAGACCCAGTACTTC. Translating gives CASSSTGPQETQYF.

The genes are TRBV9 and TRBJ2-2, with 7 bases identical to TRBD1. The length of the CDR3 is 15 residues. V lost 1 base to trimming and J lost 7 bases; unmatched junction nucleotides: 7. The germline CDR1 and CDR2 sequences are SGDLS and YYNGEE. The CDR3 region is CASSVFQGVGGELFF. The CDR3 coding sequence is TGTGCCAGCAGCGTATTCCAGGGGGTTGGCGGGGAGCTGTTTTTT.

This chain connects TRBV5-1 to TRBJ2-2, with 8 bases lining up with TRBD2. CDR1 is SGHRS and CDR2 is YFSETQ in the germline V gene. The length of the CDR3 is 16 residues. V lost 4 bases and J lost 5; bases outside the gene matches: 10. As DNA, the CDR3 is TGCGCCAGCAGCCCAACCGGGACTAGGTTAACCGGGGAGCTGTTTTTT. Translated: CASSPTGTRLTGELFF.

This clone was detected only once. This chain uses TRBV29-1 with TRBJ1-2; TRBD1 might be the D (6 bases). V shed 7 bases and J shed 8 bases, with 17 bases lying between them. CDR3 length equals 12 residues. Germline CDR1 and CDR2: SQVTM and ANQGSEA. This CDR3 is CSGETAGVGYTF. CDR3 in DNA: TGCAGCGGGGAAACTGCAGGGGTAGGCTACACCTTC.